These 26 T cell receptor beta chains were sequenced from one sample in a study of graft-versus-host responses after intestinal transplantation. Their cognate antigens are unknown. Libraries were prepared by immunoSEQ multiplex PCR; TCRdb keeps only in-frame clonotypes and omits some of them. Of more than 70,000 clones listed, around 92% are singletons. The sample in question was unstimulated CD8+ T cells sorted from spleen or lymph node cells, obtained before transplant. The origin of the receptors is a human donor who was the organ donor for an intestinal transplant.

The genes are TRBV6-5 and TRBJ1-1, with D unclear. The CDR3 is 13 residues long. Germline CDR1 and CDR2: MNHEY and SVGAGI. The V end was cut by 6 bases, the J end by 1 base, with 9 bases between. The CDR3 reads CASRRGGNTEAFF. In DNA, the CDR3 is TGTGCCAGCAGACGGGGTGGGAACACTGAAGCTTTCTTT.

This chain connects TRBV9 to TRBJ2-7; the match to TRBD2 covers 12 bases. Germline V gene sequence: CDR1 SGDLS, CDR2 YYNGEE. V gave up 3 bases and J gave up 7 bases; unmatched junction bases: 11. CDR3 length: 16 residues. DNA of the CDR3: TGTGCCAGCAGCGGGACTAGCGGGGATCCTTGGGAGGAGCAGTACTTC. Translation: CASSGTSGDPWEEQYF.

The chain uses TRBV14 and TRBJ1-1; D possibly corresponds to TRBD1 (6 bases). The V gene's germline CDR1 is SGHDN and CDR2 FVKESK. This CDR3 has 15 amino acids. V was trimmed by 3 bases and J by 2 bases, leaving 13 bases between them. The CDR3 sequence: CASSHGEGGNTEAFF. The CDR3 nucleotides are TGTGCCAGCAGCCACGGGGAGGGGGGCAACACTGAAGCTTTCTTT. Full variable domain (remainder filled in from reference TRBV14 and TRBJ1-1): EAGVTQFPSHSVIEKGQTVTLRCDPISGHDNLYWYRRVMGKEIKFLLHFVKESKQDESGMPNNRFLAERTGGTYSTLKVQPAELEDSGVYFCASSHGEGGNTEAFFGQGTRLTVV.

The chain uses TRBV9 and TRBJ2-7; 8 nucleotides match TRBD2. The CDR3 runs to 15 residues. Germline-derived CDR1 and CDR2 are SGDLS and YYNGEE. V was pared by 4 bases and J by 5 bases, with 11 bases of the junction left unmatched. The CDR3 sequence is CASSLRGGFGDEQYF. The DNA of the CDR3 is TGTGCCAGCAGCCTCCGGGGGGGGTTCGGCGACGAGCAGTACTTC.

V and J are TRBV9 and TRBJ2-1; 9 nucleotides agree with TRBD2. CDR1 SGDLS and CDR2 YYNGEE come from the germline V gene. The CDR3 loop spans 15 amino acids. The J segment lost 8 bases and the V segment lost 0 bases, leaving 6 bases of the junction unmatched. Here the CDR3 reads CASSVVASGAHEQFF. The CDR3 DNA sequence: TGTGCCAGCAGCGTAGTCGCTAGCGGGGCCCATGAGCAGTTCTTC.

The chain couples TRBV4-1 to TRBJ1-4, with D maybe TRBD1 (6 bases). The CDR3 totals 15 residues. Trimming took 4 bases from V and 6 from J, leaving 15 bases between them. The germline V gene has CDR1 MGHRA and CDR2 YSYEKL. The CDR3, as DNA: TGCGCCAGCAGCCCCCGTGAAGGGGGGGATGAAAAACTGTTTTTT. This sequence encodes CASSPREGGDEKLFF.

This chain connects TRBV4-2 to TRBJ2-2; 9 nucleotides agree with TRBD2. CDR3 length equals 17 residues. V shed 0 bases, J shed 6 bases, and the junction held 8 bases outside the gene matches. Germline CDR1 and CDR2: LGHNA and YNFKEQ. The CDR3 sequence is CASSQEAGTSFAGELFF. DNA for the CDR3: TGTGCCAGCAGCCAAGAAGCGGGGACTAGCTTCGCCGGGGAGCTGTTTTTT.

The V call is TRBV4-1, the J call TRBJ1-2; the D is unclear. Trimming stripped 1 base from V and 4 bases from J, with 7 bases between. The CDR3 has 13 amino acids. Germline assignment: CDR1 MGHRA and CDR2 YSYEKL. The CDR3 sequence: CASSQVGGYGYTF. CDR3 in DNA: TGCGCCAGCAGCCAAGTCGGCGGCTATGGCTACACCTTC.

V gene TRBV4-2 combines with J gene TRBJ2-1; 9 bases fit TRBD2. V was pared by 4 bases and J by 3 bases, with 4 bases of the junction left unmatched. Germline V gene lookup returns CDR1 LGHNA and CDR2 YNFKEQ. There are 15 residues in the CDR3. The CDR3 DNA is TGTGCCAGCAGCCCGACTAGCGGCATCTACAATGAGCAGTTCTTC. Translating it yields CASSPTSGIYNEQFF.

The chain recombines TRBV7-3 with TRBJ1-2; TRBD1 matches at 8 bases. The CDR3 contains 13 residues. Germline V gives CDR1 SGHTA, CDR2 FQGTGA. The V gene end was trimmed by 5 bases and the J gene end by 6 bases; junction bases not matched to a gene: 5. The CDR3 reads CASSPTGGDGYTF. In nucleotides, the CDR3 is TGTGCCAGCAGCCCTACAGGGGGAGATGGCTACACCTTC.

The rearrangement links TRBV28 to TRBJ1-2, with D perhaps TRBD1 (5 bases). This CDR3 contains 17 residues. V dropped 6 bases and J dropped 3 bases, with 23 bases sitting between them. CDR1 MDHEN and CDR2 SYDVKM come from the germline V gene. The CDR3 DNA follows: TGTGCCAGCAGCCCCCCGCGGGAGGGGATTAGGTACTATGGCTACACCTTC. Encoded protein: CASSPPREGIRYYGYTF.

The gene calls are TRBV29-1 and TRBJ1-3; D ambiguous. Germline V gives CDR1 SQVTM, CDR2 ANQGSEA. This CDR3 has 11 amino acids. Deletions cut 0 bases from V and 11 bases from J, with 8 bases between. CDR3: CSVEDPPAIYF. The CDR3 DNA reads TGCAGCGTTGAAGATCCCCCAGCCATATATTTT.

The V gene is TRBV4-3, the J gene TRBJ2-5; 9 bases map to TRBD2. CDR1 LGHNA and CDR2 YSLEER come from the germline V gene. The CDR3 spans 17 residues. V dropped 0 bases and J dropped 5; count of bases not matched to a gene: 10. CDR3 region: CASSQDPFAGGPETQYF. Written as DNA, the CDR3 is TGCGCCAGCAGCCAAGATCCCTTTGCGGGGGGGCCGGAGACCCAGTACTTC.

The chain joins TRBV28 to TRBJ2-5; 12 positions agree with TRBD2. Per the germline V gene, CDR1 is MDHEN and CDR2 is SYDVKM. The CDR3 is 18 residues long. The V and J ends lost 3 bases and 7 bases, in that order; junction bases with no gene match: 15. The CDR3 region has the DNA TGTGCCAGCAGTTTGAGGGGTGGCGGACTAGCGGGGTATCGGACCCAGTACTTC. It encodes CASSLRGGGLAGYRTQYF.

This clone was detected only once. V usage is TRBV19 and J usage is TRBJ2-3; 13 positions agree with TRBD2. J lost 10 bases, V lost 6 bases, and 4 bases had no gene match. From germline, CDR1 is LNHDA and CDR2 SQIVND (reference sequence). CDR3 length: 13 amino acids. The DNA for the CDR3 is TGTGCCAGTAGCAGACTAGCGGGGGGTTCGCAGTATTTT. This encodes CASSRLAGGSQYF.

V is TRBV4-3 and J is TRBJ2-1; unclear D gene. V was shortened by 1 base and J by 0 bases, with 10 bases between the two germline ends. The V gene's germline CDR1 is LGHNA and CDR2 YSLEER. This CDR3 contains 16 residues. In DNA, the CDR3 is TGCGCCAGCAGCCAAGCCGACGGAGCCTCCTACAATGAGCAGTTCTTC. This translates into CASSQADGASYNEQFF.

The chain recombines TRBV15 with TRBJ2-7; possibly TRBD1 for D (6 bases). Germline CDR1 reads LNHNV; CDR2 reads YYDKDF (reference sequence). Trimming left V 0 bases short and J 3 bases short, with 9 bases between. The CDR3 runs 14 residues. The CDR3 bases are TGTGCCACCAGCAGAGAGCAGGGGATCTACGAGCAGTACTTC. Residues: CATSREQGIYEQYF.

This chain connects TRBV9 to TRBJ2-3; unclear D gene. V lost 4 bases, J lost 0 bases, and 12 bases lay in between. Germline V CDR1 and CDR2: SGDLS, YYNGEE. There are 15 residues in the CDR3. The CDR3 nucleotides are TGTGCCAGCAGCCCCGACGGGTTGAGCACAGATACGCAGTATTTT. Its protein product is CASSPDGLSTDTQYF. The full variable domain, in which reference TRBV9 and TRBJ2-3 provide the parts outside the CDR3, is DSGVTQTPKHLITATGQRVTLRCSPRSGDLSVYWYQQSLDQGLQFLIQYYNGEERAKGNILERFSAQQFPDLHSELNLSSLELGDSALYFCASSPDGLSTDTQYFGPGTRLTVL.

The CDR3 DNA follows: TGTGCCAGCAGTTCTACTACCGGGGAGCTGTTTTTT. Translating it yields CASSSTTGELFF. V and J are TRBV6-5 and TRBJ2-2; no reliable D call. This CDR3 has 12 residues. Trimming removed 4 bases at V and 5 bases at J, with 5 bases between. Looked up from germline, CDR1 is MNHEY and CDR2 is SVGAGI.

V gene TRBV19 combines with J gene TRBJ1-2, with TRBD1 matching over 7 bases. The V and J ends lost 3 bases and 3 bases, in that order; junction bases with no gene match: 1. Germline lookup yields CDR1 LNHDA and CDR2 SQIVND (reference sequence). CDR3 length equals 13 residues. CDR3 amino acids: CASSIDRDYGYTF. CDR3 coding DNA: TGTGCCAGTAGTATCGACAGGGACTATGGCTACACCTTC.

The V call is TRBV7-2, the J call TRBJ2-1, with 8 nucleotides matching TRBD2. The CDR3 is 16 residues long. The trim removed 2 bases at V and 5 bases at J, leaving 8 bases unmatched. Per the germline V gene, CDR1 is SGHTA and CDR2 is FQGNSA. As DNA, the CDR3 is TGTGCCAGCAGCTTATCGGGGGGGCCCGTCCACAATGAGCAGTTCTTC. Translating it yields CASSLSGGPVHNEQFF. The full variable domain, rest sourced from reference TRBV7-2 and TRBJ2-1, is GAGVSQSPSNKVTEKGKDVELRCDPISGHTALYWYRQSLGQGLEFLIYFQGNSAPDKSGLPSDRFSAERTGGSVSTLTIQRTQQEDSAVYLCASSLSGGPVHNEQFFGPGTRLTVL.

The chain recombines TRBV7-9 with TRBJ2-1, with D possibly TRBD2 on 5 matching bases. Trimming pared 5 bases from V and 3 bases from J, leaving 8 bases between. The CDR3 has 13 amino acids. Per germline, CDR1 SEHNR and CDR2 FQNEAQ (reference sequence). Here the CDR3 reads CASSADYYNEQFF. DNA for the CDR3: TGTGCCAGCAGCGCTGACTACTACAATGAGCAGTTCTTC.

This clone was observed a handful of times. The genes are TRBV27 and TRBJ2-5; TRBD2 matches 9 bases. The germline gives CDR1 MNHEY, CDR2 SMNVEV (reference sequence). This CDR3 has 16 residues. Losses at the gene ends were 4 bases for V and 2 bases for J; bases not matched to a gene: 8. The CDR3 sequence is CASSSQIAGGQETQYF. The CDR3 nucleotides are TGTGCCAGCAGTTCCCAGATTGCGGGGGGGCAAGAGACCCAGTACTTC.

CDR3 protein: CASSSTTTEVLYEQYF. CDR3 nucleotide sequence: TGTGCCAGCAGCTCTACAACCACGGAGGTCCTTTACGAGCAGTACTTC. This sequence joins TRBV7-9 and TRBJ2-7; a weak D match, TRBD2 (5 bases). V lost 4 bases to trimming and J lost 4 bases, with 20 bases between them. The CDR3 totals 16 residues. CDR1 is SEHNR, CDR2 FQNEAQ, per germline (reference sequence).

The chain links TRBV19 to TRBJ2-1, with 12 positions matching TRBD2. V lost 4 bases to trimming and J lost 9 bases; unmatched junction nucleotides: 7. The germline CDR1 and CDR2 sequences are LNHDA and SQIVND (reference sequence). This CDR3 comprises 15 residues. The CDR3 reads CASSTSGGALGEQFF. For the CDR3, the DNA is TGTGCCAGTAGTACTAGCGGGGGGGCCCTCGGTGAGCAGTTCTTC.

V is TRBV11-2 and J is TRBJ2-1; 9 bases align to TRBD2. From germline, CDR1 is SGHAT and CDR2 FQNNGV. J was trimmed by 0 bases and V by 5 bases; bases with no gene match: 5. This CDR3 is built from 16 residues. CDR3 coding DNA: TGTGCCAGCAGCCCGAGCGGGGGGAGCTCCTACAATGAGCAGTTCTTC. The encoded protein is CASSPSGGSSYNEQFF.